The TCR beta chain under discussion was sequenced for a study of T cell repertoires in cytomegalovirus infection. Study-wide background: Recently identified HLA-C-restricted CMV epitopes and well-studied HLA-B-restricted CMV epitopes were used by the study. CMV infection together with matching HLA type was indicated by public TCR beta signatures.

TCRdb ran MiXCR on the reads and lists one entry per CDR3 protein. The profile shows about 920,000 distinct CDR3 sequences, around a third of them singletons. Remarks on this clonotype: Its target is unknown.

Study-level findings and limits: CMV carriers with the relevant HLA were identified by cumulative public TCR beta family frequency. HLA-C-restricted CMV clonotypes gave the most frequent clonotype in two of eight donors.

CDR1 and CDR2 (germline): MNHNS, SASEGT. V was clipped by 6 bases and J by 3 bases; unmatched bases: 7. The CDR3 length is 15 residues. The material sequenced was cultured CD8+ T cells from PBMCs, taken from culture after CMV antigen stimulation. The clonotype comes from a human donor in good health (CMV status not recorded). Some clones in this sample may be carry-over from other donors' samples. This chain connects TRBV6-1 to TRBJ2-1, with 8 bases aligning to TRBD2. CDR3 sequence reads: CASSPSAGVYNEQFF. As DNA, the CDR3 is TGTGCCAGCAGCCCCTCAGCGGGGGTCTACAATGAGCAGTTCTTC.